A single sample gave rise to the 19 T cell receptor beta chains below, sequenced in a study of blood T cell repertoires in COVID-19 (dated by TCRdb to about 2020). Library preparation employed the immunoSEQ multiplex PCR assay. In its TCRdb copy, this immuneACCESS table keeps in-frame sequences only and misses some clones. Where compared with another copy, unresolved V genes explain less than half of these, and the others have no known cause. This sample holds 29,000 or so clones; 80% to 90% were observed only once. The ten largest clonotypes hold about 9.4% of the sample. Material: peripheral blood. The receptor source for this set is a man in his 60s with acute or convalescent COVID-19.

The chain recombines TRBV19 with TRBJ2-1; TRBD2 matches at 9 bases. The V and J ends lost 7 bases and 6 bases, in that order; junction bases with no gene match: 4. Germline values: CDR1 LNHDA, CDR2 SQIVND (reference sequence). The CDR3 is made up of 13 amino acids. The CDR3 DNA is TGTGCCAGTAATAGCGGGAGCAGCAATGAGCAGTTCTTC. It yields the protein CASNSGSSNEQFF. Complete variable domain (other parts from reference TRBV19 and TRBJ2-1): DGGITQSPKYLFRKEGQNVTLSCEQNLNHDAMYWYRQDPGQGLRLIYYSQIVNDFQKGDIAEGYSVSREKKESFPLTVTSAQKNPTAFYLCASNSGSSNEQFFGPGTRLTVL.

The chain employs TRBV5-4 and TRBJ2-3; TRBD2 matches at 9 bases. CDR1 is SGHNT and CDR2 is YYREEE in the germline V gene (reference sequence). This CDR3 region has 16 residues. With V trimmed by 4 bases and J by 1 base, 7 bases remained unmatched. CDR3 region: CASSPGGLARTDTQYF. The CDR3 DNA follows: TGTGCCAGCAGCCCGGGAGGACTAGCGCGCACAGATACGCAGTATTTT.

This rearrangement joins TRBV5-4 to TRBJ2-5; 9 bases map to TRBD1. Per the germline V gene, CDR1 is SGHNT and CDR2 is YYREEE (reference sequence). The CDR3 contains 16 residues. Germline trimming cut 4 bases from V and 5 bases from J; bases unmatched to any gene: 12. The CDR3 DNA reads TGTGCCAGCAGCCTTGAGGGACAGGGCAGGGGGGAGACCCAGTACTTC. This sequence encodes CASSLEGQGRGETQYF. The full variable domain, completed using reference TRBV5-4 and TRBJ2-5, is ETGVTQSPTHLIKTRGQQVTLRCSSQSGHNTVSWYQQALGQGPQFIFQYYREEENGRGNFPPRFSGLQFPNYSSELNVNALELDDSALYLCASSLEGQGRGETQYFGPGTRLLVL.

The CDR3 protein is CAISDAGKEQPQHF. CDR3 in DNA: TGTGCCATCAGTGACGCAGGGAAAGAGCAGCCCCAGCATTTT. V usage is TRBV10-3 and J usage is TRBJ1-5; D is perhaps TRBD1 (5 bases). The CDR3 has 14 residues. Trimming pared 3 bases from V and 7 bases from J, leaving 13 bases between. CDR1 ENHRY and CDR2 SYGVKD come from the germline V gene.

The chain uses TRBV9 and TRBJ2-1; D might be TRBD1 (6 bases). Germline CDR1 SGDLS, CDR2 YYNGEE. This CDR3 spans 14 amino acids. Deletions cut 0 bases from V and 3 bases from J, with 7 bases between. CDR3 in DNA: TGTGCCAGCAGCGTAGAAGGGGGCTACAATGAGCAGTTCTTC. It codes for CASSVEGGYNEQFF.

This chain links TRBV19 with TRBJ1-5; D is undetermined. Between the trimmed V and J ends, which lost 3 bases and 3 bases, there was a span of 9 bases. The CDR3 is 14 residues long. Germline values: CDR1 LNHDA, CDR2 SQIVND (reference sequence). This chain's CDR3 is CASSIRGSNQPQHF. As DNA, the CDR3 is TGTGCCAGTAGTATCCGGGGTTCCAATCAGCCCCAGCATTTT.

The gene calls are TRBV19 and TRBJ2-1; D call uncertain. This CDR3 comprises 17 residues. CDR1 LNHDA and CDR2 SQIVND come from the germline V gene (reference sequence). The V gene lost 1 base and the J gene lost 0 bases, with 13 bases spanning the gap. Here the CDR3 DNA reads TGTGCCAGTAGTATAGGTTTCGCAGAAAGCTCCTACAATGAGCAGTTCTTC. This sequence encodes CASSIGFAESSYNEQFF.

This sequence joins TRBV19 and TRBJ2-7; weak D call: TRBD1 (6 bases). The CDR3 sequence is 14 residues long. Per germline, CDR1 LNHDA and CDR2 SQIVND (reference sequence). Trimming took 4 bases from V and 5 from J, leaving 15 bases between them. The CDR3 DNA follows: TGTGCCAGTAGTAACCCAGGGGTTTCCCACGAGCAGTACTTC. Translating gives CASSNPGVSHEQYF.

The rearrangement joins TRBV5-1 to TRBJ2-5, with TRBD2 matching 13 bases. The CDR3 totals 18 residues. Germline V CDR1 and CDR2: SGHRS, YFSETQ. V lost 4 bases and J lost 3; bases outside the gene matches: 12. The CDR3 protein is CASSRYPGTSGIKETQYF. CDR3 sequence (DNA): TGCGCCAGCAGCAGATATCCCGGGACTAGCGGGATCAAAGAGACCCAGTACTTC.

As DNA, the CDR3 is TGTGCCAGCAGTTTTAGTAGGACTGGATGGGATGAGCAGTTCTTC. This sequence encodes CASSFSRTGWDEQFF. The chain joins TRBV27 to TRBJ2-1, with TRBD2 as a possible D gene (5 bases). CDR1 MNHEY and CDR2 SMNVEV come from the germline V gene (reference sequence). This CDR3 has 15 residues. V dropped 3 bases and J dropped 8 bases, with 17 bases sitting between them.

This chain connects TRBV6-6 to TRBJ1-4, with D possibly TRBD1 on 5 matching bases. The CDR3 totals 13 residues. Germline values: CDR1 MNHNY, CDR2 SVGAGI (reference sequence). V was trimmed by 6 bases and J by 5 bases, leaving 10 bases between them. The CDR3 DNA sequence: TGTGCCAGCAGCCGGGACTGGAATGAAAAACTGTTTTTT. It codes for CASSRDWNEKLFF.

J is TRBJ2-2 and V is TRBV5-1; D might be TRBD2 (5 bases). This CDR3 spans 14 amino acids. Germline V lookup: CDR1 SGHRS, CDR2 YFSETQ. V lost 2 bases, J lost 6 bases, and 11 bases lay in between. The CDR3 loop reads CASSFSGSAGELFF. CDR3 DNA: TGCGCCAGCAGCTTTTCGGGGTCGGCCGGGGAGCTGTTTTTT.

The J gene is TRBJ2-5, the V gene TRBV5-1; unclear D gene. The CDR3 has 13 residues. Germline assignment: CDR1 SGHRS and CDR2 YFSETQ. The V and J ends lost 0 bases and 8 bases respectively, with 11 bases between them. Written as DNA, the CDR3 is TGCGCCAGCAGCTTGGGTGGCGGTGGAACCCAGTACTTC. Translation: CASSLGGGGTQYF. The full variable domain, with the rest looked up from reference TRBV5-1 and TRBJ2-5, is KAGVTQTPRYLIKTRGQQVTLSCSPISGHRSVSWYQQTPGQGLQFLFEYFSETQRNKGNFPGRFSGRQFSNSRSEMNVSTLELGDSALYLCASSLGGGGTQYFGPGTRLLVL.

V gene TRBV5-5 combines with J gene TRBJ1-4, with TRBD1 identical over 7 bases. The CDR3 covers 15 residues. Germline V lookup: CDR1 SGHKS, CDR2 YYEKEE (reference sequence). The junction had 5 bases not matched to a gene; V was cut back by 3 bases and J by 3 bases. The CDR3 is CASSSTGVANEKLFF. The CDR3 nucleotides read TGTGCCAGCAGCTCCACAGGGGTAGCTAATGAAAAACTGTTTTTT.

The chain has TRBV10-1 and TRBJ1-1; TRBD1 aligns across 7 bases. The germline V gene has CDR1 WNHNN and CDR2 SYGVQD (reference sequence). The CDR3 is 14 residues long. J gave up 4 bases and V 4 bases, and 6 bases lay outside the gene matches. CDR3 loop: CASSGQGEVTEAFF. The CDR3 DNA follows: TGCGCCAGCAGTGGACAGGGAGAGGTCACTGAAGCTTTCTTT.

The CDR3: CASRGGHANQPQHF. Written as DNA, the CDR3 is TGTGCCAGCAGGGGCGGACACGCCAATCAGCCCCAGCATTTT. The genes are TRBV14 and TRBJ1-5, with D tentatively TRBD1 (5 bases). This CDR3 is 14 amino acids long. Germline lookup yields CDR1 SGHDN and CDR2 FVKESK. The V gene lost 6 bases and the J gene lost 3 bases, with 12 bases spanning the gap.

The chain links TRBV6-1 to TRBJ1-5, with 9 bases that match TRBD1. V was clipped by 3 bases and J by 4 bases; unmatched bases: 4. Germline V lookup: CDR1 MNHNS, CDR2 SASEGT. The CDR3 loop spans 15 amino acids. CDR3 amino acids: CASSDRQGENQPQHF. In DNA form, the CDR3 reads TGTGCCAGCAGTGATAGACAGGGGGAGAATCAGCCCCAGCATTTT.

The chain has TRBV9 and TRBJ2-1, with D unresolved. The ends were cut back, 0 bases at V and 0 bases at J, with 19 bases in the middle. The CDR3 has 19 residues. The V gene's germline CDR1 is SGDLS and CDR2 YYNGEE. The CDR3 sequence: CASSVGDGLGLSSYNEQFF. The CDR3 DNA reads TGTGCCAGCAGCGTAGGAGACGGGTTAGGCCTTAGCTCCTACAATGAGCAGTTCTTC. The full variable domain, completed using reference TRBV9 and TRBJ2-1, is DSGVTQTPKHLITATGQRVTLRCSPRSGDLSVYWYQQSLDQGLQFLIQYYNGEERAKGNILERFSAQQFPDLHSELNLSSLELGDSALYFCASSVGDGLGLSSYNEQFFGPGTRLTVL.

The rearrangement links TRBV11-2 to TRBJ2-1; 11 bases line up with TRBD2. CDR3 length: 16 residues. Germline V gives CDR1 SGHAT, CDR2 FQNNGV. Germline trimming cut 5 bases from V and 8 bases from J; bases unmatched to any gene: 11. The CDR3 is CASSVRTGGLADEQFF. The CDR3 DNA reads TGTGCCAGCAGCGTACGAACAGGGGGACTAGCGGATGAGCAGTTCTTC.